The rows below give T cell receptor beta chains drawn from one sample of a study of Graves' ophthalmopathy and Graves' hyperthyroidism. TCRdb re-called the multiplex PCR reads through MiXCR, storing one row per CDR3 protein. The sample consists of more than 150,000 distinct CDR3 sequences, under 40% of them appearing once. The sample was peripheral blood. These TCRs come from a woman aged 40 to 50 with Graves' ophthalmopathy. The CDR3 runs from the conserved cysteine through the conserved F or W. Fields, in order: D gene, clone size, V gene, J gene, CDR3 protein, CDR3 DNA. The D gene is left open where the match is weak. Only part of the rows carry a size: once, few, many, or a class if the clone is expanded.

-	many	TRBV24-1	TRBJ2-7	CATSERDSYEQYF	TGTGCCACCAGTGAGCGAGACTCCTACGAGCAGTACTTC
-	-	TRBV15	TRBJ2-4	CATSRGEDIQYF	TGTGCCACCAGCAGAGGGGAGGACATTCAGTACTTC
-	many	TRBV7-2	TRBJ2-5	CASSGGQAAETQYF	TGTGCCAGCAGCGGGGGCCAGGCCGCAGAGACCCAGTACTTC
TRBD1	many	TRBV27	TRBJ1-2	CASSSSRTGNRGYTF	TGTGCCAGCAGTTCATCCCGGACAGGGAATAGAGGCTACACCTTC
TRBD2	-	TRBV28	TRBJ2-2	CASSFRFDTPGLARTRELFF	TGTGCCAGCAGTTTCCGTTTTGACACGCCGGGACTAGCTCGGACGAGGGAGCTGTTTTTT
-	many	TRBV6-2/TRBV6-3	TRBJ2-5	CASSYTDQETQYF	TGTGCCAGCAGCTACACCGACCAAGAGACCCAGTACTTC
TRBD1	many	TRBV12-3/TRBV12-4	TRBJ2-7	CASGTGNSYEQYF	TGTGCCAGCGGGACAGGGAACTCCTACGAGCAGTACTTC
TRBD1	many	TRBV12-3/TRBV12-4	TRBJ1-2	CASSLGQGSGYTF	TGTGCCAGCAGTTTAGGACAGGGAAGTGGCTACACCTTC
-	few	TRBV28	TRBJ1-3	CASTSGGLSSGNTIYF	TGTGCCAGCACCTCGGGAGGGTTGAGCTCTGGAAACACCATATATTTT
TRBD1	once	TRBV6-1	TRBJ2-7	CASSPWDRGSYEQYF	TGTGCCAGCAGTCCGTGGGACAGGGGATCCTACGAGCAGTACTTC
-	-	TRBV29-1	TRBJ2-7	CSAEASAPSYEQYF	TGCAGCGCCGAAGCTAGCGCGCCGTCCTACGAGCAGTACTTC
TRBD2	-	TRBV28	TRBJ2-5	CVSTRDYGVYF	TGTGTCAGCACCCGGGACTACGGTGTCTACTTC
-	many	TRBV12-3/TRBV12-4	TRBJ2-7	CASSFGQGFSEQYF	TGTGCCAGCAGTTTTGGGCAGGGGTTTAGCGAGCAGTACTTC
TRBD1	-	TRBV9	TRBJ1-2	CASSPRDSLNYGYTF	TGTGCCAGCAGCCCCCGGGACAGCCTGAACTATGGCTACACCTTC
-	many	TRBV20-1	TRBJ1-5	CSARGNNQPQHF	TGCAGTGCGCGGGGCAACAATCAGCCCCAGCATTTT
-	-	TRBV6-1	TRBJ2-7	CASSPEGEEGYEQYF	TGTGCCAGCAGTCCTGAAGGGGAGGAGGGCTACGAGCAGTACTTC
-	few	TRBV12-3/TRBV12-4	TRBJ2-7	CASSPSLLGGLPYEQYF	TGTGCCAGCAGCCCAAGCCTTCTAGGAGGGCTTCCCTACGAGCAGTACTTC
TRBD1	-	TRBV27	TRBJ2-5	CASSIPGQQETQYF	TGTGCCAGCAGTATACCGGGACAGCAAGAGACCCAGTACTTC
TRBD1	-	TRBV30	TRBJ1-1	CAWSRTGARKAFF	TGTGCCTGGAGTCGTACAGGGGCGCGTAAAGCTTTCTTT
-	-	TRBV11-2	TRBJ2-5	CASSPSVVEETQYF	TGTGCCAGCAGCCCTAGTGTAGTAGAAGAGACCCAGTACTTC
-	many	TRBV28	TRBJ1-2	CASSSGSYGYTF	TGTGCCAGCAGTTCCGGTTCCTATGGCTACACCTTC
-	-	TRBV6-1	TRBJ1-1	CATSPIDEAFF	TGTGCCACCTCCCCCATCGATGAAGCTTTCTTT
-	-	TRBV28	TRBJ1-5	CASIQSRPNQPQHF	TGTGCCAGCATTCAGTCCAGACCCAATCAGCCCCAGCATTTT